The 15 T cell receptor beta chains reported below all come from one sample, sequenced in a study of Tregs in tolerant kidney transplant recipients. Using immunoSEQ multiplex PCR, the repertoire was profiled, and TCRdb retains in-frame clones only, with some absent. In the table there are under 95,000 clones, 80% to 95% of which are singletons. Sequences were derived from Tregs from blood, sampled before the transplant. The receptors were gathered from a human donor who received a combined kidney and bone marrow transplant.

The CDR3 DNA follows: TGTGCCAGCAAATCTGGGGGGGACAGGGAAATGGGAGGCTACACCTTC. Its protein is CASKSGGDREMGGYTF. The chain links TRBV28 to TRBJ1-2, with 9 bases lining up with TRBD1. CDR3 length equals 16 residues. J was trimmed by 8 bases and V by 7 bases; bases with no gene match: 17. Germline CDR1 is MDHEN and CDR2 is SYDVKM.

CDR3 amino acids: CASSPKTGKGNEQFF. The DNA for the CDR3 is TGTGCCAGCAGCCCGAAGACAGGGAAAGGGAATGAGCAGTTCTTC. This chain connects TRBV7-3 to TRBJ2-1; 7 bases map to TRBD1. Trimming removed 5 bases from V and 7 bases from J; junction bases left unmatched: 11. The CDR3 is 15 amino acids. Germline CDR1 and CDR2: SGHTA and FQGTGA. The variable domain in full, with the rest retrieved from reference TRBV7-3 and TRBJ2-1, is GAGVSQTPSNKVTEKGKYVELRCDPISGHTALYWYRQSLGQGPEFLIYFQGTGAADDSGLPNDRFFAVRPEGSVSTLKIQRTERGDSAVYLCASSPKTGKGNEQFFGPGTRLTVL.

This sequence joins TRBV15 and TRBJ1-3; maybe TRBD1 (5 bases). Per the germline V gene, CDR1 is LNHNV and CDR2 is YYDKDF (reference sequence). V lost 1 base, J lost 0 bases, and 19 bases lay in between. The CDR3 covers 19 residues. This CDR3 reads CATSRGGTSTRSSGNTIYF. CDR3 coding DNA: TGTGCCACCAGCAGAGGGGGGACCAGCACTCGCAGCTCTGGAAACACCATATATTTT.

The chain carries TRBV9 and TRBJ2-1, with 8 bases that match TRBD2. This CDR3 spans 17 amino acids. Germline assignment: CDR1 SGDLS and CDR2 YYNGEE. Germline trimming cut 3 bases from V and 2 bases from J; bases unmatched to any gene: 10. CDR3 sequence: CASSALLGGRTYNEQFF. Here the CDR3 DNA reads TGTGCCAGCAGCGCCCTCCTGGGCGGGAGGACCTACAATGAGCAGTTCTTC.

This chain uses TRBV7-2 with TRBJ2-5; TRBD1 matches at 9 bases. The CDR3 consists of 14 residues. The junction had 5 bases not matched to a gene; V was cut back by 5 bases and J by 4 bases. Germline-derived CDR1 and CDR2 are SGHTA and FQGNSA. CDR3 bases: TGTGCCAGCAGCCTCGGACAGGGGTCAGAGACCCAGTACTTC. Encoded protein: CASSLGQGSETQYF.

V usage is TRBV7-9 and J usage is TRBJ2-1; D gene unclear. Germline assignment: CDR1 SEHNR and CDR2 FQNEAQ (reference sequence). CDR3 length: 17 residues. Trimming cost V 0 bases and J 1 base, with 13 bases left between them. The CDR3 DNA follows: TGTGCCAGCAGCTTAGCAATGGGGTCGGATTCCTACAATGAGCAGTTCTTC. Protein sequence: CASSLAMGSDSYNEQFF.

The chain has TRBV2 and TRBJ1-2; no reliable D call. The CDR3 extends over 15 amino acids. V was cut by 1 base and J by 4 bases, with 13 bases left in between. CDR1 and CDR2 (germline): SNHLY, FYNNEI. The CDR3 coding sequence is TGTGCCAGCAGTGAAGAAGAGGGCTCAGGCTATGGCTACACCTTC. Translated: CASSEEEGSGYGYTF.

V and J are TRBV6-6 and TRBJ2-5; maybe TRBD2 (5 bases). Germline lookup yields CDR1 MNHNY and CDR2 SVGAGI (reference sequence). CDR3 size: 12 residues. V lost 2 bases and J 9 bases, leaving 10 bases between the germline ends. The chain's CDR3 is CASSYPLGAQYF. As DNA, the CDR3 is TGTGCCAGCAGTTACCCCCTCGGGGCCCAGTACTTC.

CDR3 nucleotides: TGCGCCAGCAGCTTGGGTACCATAGGGGCCTACAATGAGCAGTTCTTC. This translates into CASSLGTIGAYNEQFF. The chain is built from TRBV5-1 and TRBJ2-1; TRBD1 is a possible D gene (5 bases). CDR1 and CDR2 from the germline V gene are SGHRS and YFSETQ. The ends were cut back, 0 bases at V and 2 bases at J, with 12 bases in the middle. The CDR3 runs to 16 residues.

This chain joins TRBV4-2 and TRBJ2-1; D perhaps matches TRBD2 (5 bases). Germline assignment: CDR1 LGHNA and CDR2 YNFKEQ. Trimming took 0 bases from V and 10 from J, leaving 10 bases between them. CDR3 length: 13 residues. In nucleotides, the CDR3 is TGTGCCAGCAGCCAAGATAGGCAGCGGGAGCAGTTCTTC. It yields the protein CASSQDRQREQFF.

The chain links TRBV19 to TRBJ2-4, with D perhaps TRBD1 or TRBD2 (6 bases each). The length of the CDR3 is 13 residues. In germline, CDR1 is LNHDA, CDR2 SQIVND (reference sequence). V lost 7 bases and J 4 bases, leaving 11 bases between the germline ends. The CDR3 loop reads CASNGGGKNIQYF. The CDR3 nucleotides read TGTGCCAGTAATGGAGGGGGAAAAAACATTCAGTACTTC.

The V and J genes are TRBV2 and TRBJ2-2; D not certain. The CDR3 totals 12 residues. Trimming left V 3 bases short and J 3 bases short, with 2 bases between. Germline CDR1 is SNHLY and CDR2 is FYNNEI. The CDR3: CASSDDTGELFF. The CDR3 region has the DNA TGTGCCAGCAGTGACGACACCGGGGAGCTGTTTTTT. The whole variable domain, filled in from reference TRBV2 and TRBJ2-2, reads EPEVTQTPSHQVTQMGQEVILRCVPISNHLYFYWYRQILGQKVEFLVSFYNNEISEKSEIFDDQFSVERPDGSNFTLKIRSTKLEDSAMYFCASSDDTGELFFGEGSRLTVL.

This clone was detected only once. The chain uses TRBV15 and TRBJ2-5; D is unclear. Germline CDR1 LNHNV, CDR2 YYDKDF (reference sequence). The CDR3 length is 15 residues. The ends were cut back, 0 bases at V and 4 bases at J, with 12 bases in the middle. The CDR3 here is CATSRDSETGETQYF. CDR3 coding DNA: TGTGCCACCAGCAGAGATTCGGAAACGGGAGAGACCCAGTACTTC.

This chain connects TRBV27 to TRBJ2-2, with TRBD1 matching 8 bases. Germline CDR1 MNHEY, CDR2 SMNVEV (reference sequence). The CDR3 has 17 amino acids. The V and J ends lost 6 bases and 0 bases, in that order; junction bases with no gene match: 9. CDR3 residues: CASRRGTGRANTGELFF. In DNA form, the CDR3 reads TGTGCCAGCAGGAGAGGGACAGGACGCGCGAACACCGGGGAGCTGTTTTTT.

This clone was found once. This sequence joins TRBV29-1 and TRBJ2-3; TRBD2 might be the D (6 bases). Germline V CDR1 and CDR2: SQVTM, ANQGSEA. The CDR3 is 12 residues long. The V gene lost 6 bases and the J gene lost 8 bases, with 15 bases spanning the gap. DNA of the CDR3: TGCAGCGTGAGACGGGAGAGGGGTACGCAGTATTTT. It codes for CSVRRERGTQYF.